This T cell receptor (beta chain) was documented in a study of cytomegalovirus exposure and HLA in healthy donors. This PCR relied on a set of 60 Vbeta primers and 13 Jbeta primers. How the authors handled the data: An analysis that came later counted some 81 million unique TCR beta chains, 10 million to 11 million shared. Assay: immunoSEQ multiplex PCR; the TCRdb copy retains only in-frame clones and omits some. The DNA gave D and trimming, while V, J and clone size come from that table. This table holds about 260,000 clones, about 66% found once. V was pared by 1 base and J by 5 bases, with 10 bases between. This CDR3 is 13 amino acids long. Looked up from germline, CDR1 is SGHRS and CDR2 is YFSETQ.

The clonotype was recovered from a female donor in good health and CMV-seronegative. The chain has TRBV5-1 and TRBJ2-7; D ambiguous. Sequencing was carried out using PBMCs. The CDR3 sequence: CASSLNSLDEQYF. The DNA of the CDR3 is TGCGCCAGCAGCTTGAATAGTCTGGACGAGCAGTACTTC.